Each of the 20 T cell receptor beta chains below was sequenced from the same sample in a study of T cell repertoires in cytomegalovirus infection. These receptors are not linked to any known antigen. TCRdb itself ran the reads through MiXCR, one entry per CDR3 protein. The sample has 650,000 to 850,000 distinct CDR3 sequences, about 27% seen once. Sequencing was performed on cultured CD8+ T cells from PBMCs, taken from culture after CMV antigen stimulation. The receptors were gathered from a human donor in good health (CMV status not recorded). Some clones in this sample may be carry-over from other donors' samples.

The V call is TRBV9, the J call TRBJ1-2, with D unclear. Per the germline V gene, CDR1 is SGDLS and CDR2 is YYNGEE. V was cut by 4 bases and J by 5 bases, with 18 bases left in between. CDR3 length equals 15 residues. The CDR3 loop reads CASSFRDLSLYGYTF. The CDR3 nucleotides read TGTGCCAGCAGCTTTCGGGATCTGAGTCTTTATGGCTACACCTTC.

The chain is built from TRBV2 and TRBJ2-1; D unresolved. Germline lookup yields CDR1 SNHLY and CDR2 FYNNEI. Trimming removed 5 bases at V and 0 bases at J, with 8 bases between. The CDR3 extends over 14 amino acids. The CDR3 DNA is TGTGCCAGCAGTTGGCTTAGCTCCTACAATGAGCAGTTCTTC. Translating it yields CASSWLSSYNEQFF.

Ten or more counts support this clonotype. The chain carries TRBV7-2 and TRBJ1-2, with TRBD1 matching over 7 bases. The germline CDR1 and CDR2 sequences are SGHTA and FQGNSA. Trimming removed 6 bases from V and 8 bases from J; junction bases left unmatched: 9. The CDR3 consists of 13 residues. The CDR3 region is CASRTGPGLGYTF. The CDR3 DNA reads TGTGCCAGCAGGACAGGGCCAGGTTTGGGCTACACCTTC.

This clonotype was detected only once. This chain joins TRBV6-8 and TRBJ2-4, with 13 nucleotides matching TRBD2. Losses at the gene ends were 0 bases for V and 3 bases for J; bases not matched to a gene: 11. There are 20 residues in the CDR3. CDR1 and CDR2 (germline): MNHGY, SAAAGT. CDR3 residues: CASSYSPVGLAGLDKNIQYF. In DNA, the CDR3 is TGTGCCAGCAGTTACTCGCCTGTGGGACTAGCGGGACTCGACAAAAACATTCAGTACTTC.

This clonotype has at least ten counts. The chain couples TRBV7-2 to TRBJ2-3; no definite D call. The CDR3 runs 15 residues. Trimming removed 0 bases from V and 5 bases from J, with 12 bases in between. Germline loops: CDR1 SGHTA, CDR2 FQGNSA. Written as DNA, the CDR3 is TGTGCCAGCAGCTTAGCGCTTGGTGGCAGAGATACGCAGTATTTT. This encodes CASSLALGGRDTQYF.

This clonotype has only a few counts. V is TRBV10-3 and J is TRBJ2-2, with 7 bases that match TRBD1. V was pared by 10 bases and J by 4 bases, with 15 bases of the junction left unmatched. This CDR3 region has 16 residues. Germline lookup yields CDR1 ENHRY and CDR2 SYGVKD. The CDR3 DNA reads as TGTGCCACCTGCCGGGACAGACCCTATGGCACCGGGGAGCTGTTTTTT. Its translation is CATCRDRPYGTGELFF.

V and J are TRBV6-2 or TRBV6-3 and TRBJ1-2; 8 nucleotides agree with TRBD1. Losses at the gene ends were 0 bases for V and 6 bases for J; bases not matched to a gene: 3. The CDR3 sequence is 14 residues long. Germline V gene lookup returns CDR1 MNHEY and CDR2 SVGEGT. CDR3 amino acids: CASSYSSGGDGYTF. The DNA of the CDR3 is TGTGCCAGCAGTTACTCGTCAGGGGGCGATGGCTACACCTTC.

This clonotype showed up just a few times. The V call is TRBV19, the J call TRBJ1-2, with D unresolved. This CDR3 contains 13 residues. Germline V gives CDR1 LNHDA, CDR2 SQIVND (reference sequence). The ends were cut back, 2 bases at V and 3 bases at J, with 7 bases in the middle. The CDR3 spells CASSIPHDYGYTF. CDR3 in DNA: TGTGCCAGTAGTATACCCCACGACTATGGCTACACCTTC. Variable domain in full (rest from reference TRBV19 and TRBJ1-2): DGGITQSPKYLFRKEGQNVTLSCEQNLNHDAMYWYRQDPGQGLRLIYYSQIVNDFQKGDIAEGYSVSREKKESFPLTVTSAQKNPTAFYLCASSIPHDYGYTFGSGTRLTVV.

This clonotype was found a few times. This sequence joins TRBV11-3 and TRBJ1-1; no reliable D call. Germline assignment: CDR1 SGHNT and CDR2 YENEEA. The CDR3 runs 13 residues. V was clipped by 5 bases and J by 1 base, with 8 bases between them. The CDR3 reads CASSVTWNTEAFF. CDR3 nucleotides: TGTGCCAGCAGCGTAACGTGGAACACTGAAGCTTTCTTT.

This clonotype was counted many times. The chain uses TRBV19 and TRBJ2-2; TRBD2 might be the D (6 bases). This CDR3 is 14 amino acids long. Trimming stripped 5 bases from V and 4 bases from J, with 11 bases between. CDR1 and CDR2 from the germline V gene are LNHDA and SQIVND (reference sequence). The CDR3 nucleotides are TGTGCCAGTAGTTGGGGCGGGGTCACCGGGGAGCTGTTTTTT. It translates to CASSWGGVTGELFF.

V and J are TRBV2 and TRBJ1-5; maybe TRBD1 (5 bases). This CDR3 is 12 amino acids long. Germline V gene lookup returns CDR1 SNHLY and CDR2 FYNNEI. V gave up 6 bases and J gave up 4 bases, with 7 bases separating them. The CDR3 DNA reads TGTGCCAGCAGGGGGGAGAATCAGCCCCAGCATTTT. Protein sequence: CASRGENQPQHF.

This rearrangement joins TRBV27 to TRBJ1-5; D perhaps matches TRBD1 (5 bases). Germline loops: CDR1 MNHEY, CDR2 SMNVEV (reference sequence). V lost 6 bases and J lost 3, with 21 bases in between. CDR3 length: 17 amino acids. The CDR3 DNA reads as TGTGCCAGCAGCAATTTCCACGGGACGGAGATCAATCAGCCCCAGCATTTT. It specifies CASSNFHGTEINQPQHF.

Comment on this clonotype: At one end, the junction sequence differs from germline, possibly due to a read error. The rearrangement uses TRBV10-3 and TRBJ2-7, with D possibly being TRBD1 or TRBD2 (7 bases each). This CDR3 region has 12 residues. The germline V gene has CDR1 ENHRY and CDR2 SYGVKD. The CDR3 region is CAISGGRGGRDF. In nucleotides, the CDR3 is TGTGCCATCAGCGGAGGCAGGGGGGGACGGGACTTC.

This clonotype was counted between two and nine times. The rearrangement joins TRBV27 to TRBJ1-4; D might be TRBD1 (5 bases). The CDR3 has 15 amino acids. Trimming pared 5 bases from V and 0 bases from J, leaving 10 bases between. Germline V CDR1 and CDR2: MNHEY, SMNVEV (reference sequence). Written as DNA, the CDR3 is TGTGCCAGCAGTGCCCAGACAGCAACTAATGAAAAACTGTTTTTT. The encoded protein is CASSAQTATNEKLFF.

This clonotype was observed a handful of times. The V gene is TRBV4-2, the J gene TRBJ2-1, with D perhaps matching TRBD1 (6 bases). Between the trimmed V and J ends, which lost 5 bases and 7 bases, there was a span of 21 bases. This CDR3 region has 16 residues. Germline loops: CDR1 LGHNA, CDR2 YNFKEQ. The CDR3 bases are TGTGCCAGCAGCGGAGCCAGGGGAGAAATATCGAATGAGCAGTTCTTC. Translated, it gives CASSGARGEISNEQFF.

The sample holds many counts of this clonotype. The chain employs TRBV7-8 and TRBJ1-5; D is possibly TRBD1 (6 bases). Germline V gives CDR1 SGHVS, CDR2 FQNEAQ. The CDR3 runs 14 residues. V was trimmed by 5 bases and J by 3 bases, leaving 11 bases between them. This chain's CDR3 is CASSEQGFNQPQHF. The DNA for the CDR3 is TGTGCCAGCAGCGAACAGGGCTTCAATCAGCCCCAGCATTTT.

The genes are TRBV19 and TRBJ2-1; 11 bases line up with TRBD2. The CDR3 consists of 15 residues. The junction had 9 bases not matched to a gene; V was cut back by 5 bases and J by 9 bases. Germline CDR1 and CDR2: LNHDA and SQIVND (reference sequence). CDR3 sequence reads: CASSPVAGGPLEQFF. Here the CDR3 DNA reads TGTGCCAGTAGTCCCGTAGCGGGGGGGCCGCTTGAGCAGTTCTTC.

This sequence joins TRBV7-8 and TRBJ1-1; D unclear. The CDR3 consists of 16 residues. CDR1 is SGHVS, CDR2 FQNEAQ, per germline. The ends were cut back, 2 bases at V and 0 bases at J, with 13 bases in the middle. In nucleotides, the CDR3 is TGTGCCAGCAGCTTAAGGGCGTTGGAATTGAACACTGAAGCTTTCTTT. This sequence encodes CASSLRALELNTEAFF.

The J gene is TRBJ1-1, the V gene TRBV5-1, with D possibly being TRBD1 (5 bases). V gave up 0 bases and J gave up 5 bases, with 8 bases separating them. Germline values: CDR1 SGHRS, CDR2 YFSETQ. The CDR3 contains 13 residues. The CDR3 sequence is CASSLERGTEAFF. CDR3 DNA sequence: TGCGCCAGCAGCTTGGAAAGGGGAACTGAAGCTTTCTTT.

V and J are TRBV7-3 and TRBJ2-2; 9 positions match TRBD1. The germline CDR1 and CDR2 sequences are SGHTA and FQGTGA. V shed 10 bases and J 1 base; nucleotides not matched to a gene: 22. The CDR3 spans 20 residues. The CDR3 nucleotides are TGTGCCATCCCCCCTGGTGGGGACAGGGTGGGCCCTTGGAACACCGGGGAGCTGTTTTTT. It codes for CAIPPGGDRVGPWNTGELFF. The entire variable domain, with the rest obtained from reference TRBV7-3 and TRBJ2-2, is as follows: GAGVSQTPSNKVTEKGKYVELRCDPISGHTALYWYRQSLGQGPEFLIYFQGTGAADDSGLPNDRFFAVRPEGSVSTLKIQRTERGDSAVYLCAIPPGGDRVGPWNTGELFFGEGSRLTVL.